This T cell receptor (beta chain) was recovered during a study of a mutant IDH1 vaccine in newly diagnosed glioma. Study in general: Males made up approximately 62% and females approximately 40% of treated patients, whose mean age was around 40 years. Visits V12 and V13 fell at weeks 35 and 47, respectively.

Regarding time point: week 35, safety follow-up. Every vaccination contained 300 ug of the mutant IDH1 20-mer peptide and was paired with topical imiquimod. New IDH1-mutant, ATRX-lost WHO grade 3 or 4 astrocytomas occurred in donors. Study outcomes and limitations: Alterations occurring in top peripheral T cell clonotypes seemed unrelated to pseudoprogression.

A note on this clone: Antigen unknown.

The protocol was immunoSEQ multiplex PCR, while the TCRdb copy is restricted to in-frame clones and leaves out a portion. This table has tens of thousands of clones, roughly four fifths appearing once. CDR1 is SGHKS and CDR2 is YYEKEE in the germline V gene (reference sequence). CDR3 size: 13 residues. The germline V and J ends were trimmed by 7 bases and 4 bases, with 11 bases remaining between them. The sequences come from PBMCs, collected from a glioma patient whose treatment included an IDH1 peptide vaccine. This TCR came from a man aged 40-49 years with glioma. This chain connects TRBV5-5 to TRBJ2-2, with D possibly being TRBD2 (6 bases). The DNA for the CDR3 is TGTGCCAGCCTCGGAGGGAGCACCGGGGAGCTGTTTTTT. Protein product: CASLGGSTGELFF.